This T cell receptor (beta chain) was profiled in a study of T-cell memory formation after mild COVID-19. This clonotype showed up just a few times. Its antigen is undetermined. Looked up from germline, CDR1 is MNHEY and CDR2 is SVGEGT. The CDR3 runs to 15 residues. With 6 bases removed from V and 0 bases from J, the gap between germline ends came to 11 bases. TCRdb reprocessed the 5' RACE reads via MiXCR and lists one record per CDR3 protein. The sample comprises 400,000 to 450,000 distinct CDR3 sequences, roughly 18% of which are singletons, and about a fifth rests with the top ten. Study-wide results and limits: Memory sampled before infection contained some responding clones, suggesting cross-reactive memory joined.

The specimen sequenced was PBMCs or a T cell subset sorted from them (not recorded which). The clonotype was recovered from a young man who had mild COVID-19 (a few samples of this study predate the infection). Cell type and time point are not known. V gene TRBV6-2 or TRBV6-3 combines with J gene TRBJ1-4, with D possibly being TRBD1 (5 bases). CDR3 loop: CASSPGRPTNEKLFF. The DNA for the CDR3 is TGTGCCAGCAGCCCGGGACGGCCAACTAATGAAAAACTGTTTTTT.